A single sample gave rise to the 9 T cell receptor beta chains below, sequenced in a study of radiation and T cells in renal cell carcinoma. Time point defined: baseline pretreatment blood. Treatment: 15 Gy SBRT to primary tumor, nephrectomy 4 weeks later. Sequencing used immunoSEQ multiplex PCR; TCRdb keeps in-frame clones, though not all of them. The table lists about 140,000 clones, approximately 87% of them singletons. Sequences were derived from blood, sampled from a patient whose treatment included radiotherapy and nephrectomy. These receptor sequences come from a woman aged 50 to 60 with renal cell carcinoma.

This clone appeared a single time. V is TRBV14 and J is TRBJ2-5; D is ambiguous. V dropped 1 base and J dropped 0 bases, with 9 bases sitting between them. This CDR3 has 15 residues. Germline lookup yields CDR1 SGHDN and CDR2 FVKESK. CDR3 nucleotides: TGTGCCAGCAGCCAAGGTCTCCGGTACCAAGAGACCCAGTACTTC. Its translation is CASSQGLRYQETQYF.

This chain uses TRBV7-2 with TRBJ1-6; 9 positions agree with TRBD1. Germline V gene sequence: CDR1 SGHTA, CDR2 FQGNSA. With 5 bases clipped from V and 9 bases from J, the junction kept 8 bases outside the gene matches. The CDR3 totals 15 residues. Here the CDR3 reads CASSPQGQGSSPLHF. The DNA for the CDR3 is TGTGCCAGCAGCCCGCAGGGACAGGGTTCTTCACCCCTCCACTTT.

The rearrangement links TRBV14 to TRBJ2-3; a possible D gene is TRBD2 (6 bases). The CDR3 covers 15 residues. Trimming pared 5 bases from V and 1 base from J, leaving 13 bases between. Germline loops: CDR1 SGHDN, CDR2 FVKESK. DNA for the CDR3: TGTGCCAGCAGCAAACGACTAGATGGCACAGATACGCAGTATTTT. It translates to CASSKRLDGTDTQYF.

This chain joins TRBV6-6 and TRBJ2-5, with TRBD2 as a possible D gene (5 bases). Germline V lookup: CDR1 MNHNY, CDR2 SVGAGI (reference sequence). Trimming cost V 0 bases and J 5 bases, with 13 bases left between them. CDR3 size: 15 residues. CDR3 sequence (DNA): TGTGCCAGCAGTTACTCACCTTCGCCGGGGGAGACCCAGTACTTC. As protein: CASSYSPSPGETQYF.

The sample holds one count of this clone. The genes are TRBV29-1 and TRBJ2-5, with D possibly TRBD1 on 5 matching bases. CDR1 SQVTM and CDR2 ANQGSEA come from the germline V gene. The ends were cut back, 6 bases at V and 1 base at J, with 9 bases in the middle. The CDR3 covers 12 residues. CDR3 coding DNA: TGCAGCGTCCGACAGACCCAAGAGACCCAGTACTTC. This codes for CSVRQTQETQYF.

This chain connects TRBV28 to TRBJ2-1, with 8 bases aligning to TRBD2. V trimming: 6 bases; J trimming: 5 bases; junction bases outside the gene matches: 9. Germline-derived CDR1 and CDR2 are MDHEN and SYDVKM. The CDR3 is made up of 15 amino acids. CDR3 sequence (DNA): TGTGCCAGCAGCCCCGGGGGGGGATTACACAATGAGCAGTTCTTC. It translates to CASSPGGGLHNEQFF.

The rearrangement joins TRBV5-8 to TRBJ2-7; D might be TRBD2 (5 bases). CDR1 and CDR2 (germline): SGHTS, YDEGEE. CDR3 length equals 15 residues. Trimming shortened V by 0 bases and J by 1 base, and 11 bases separated the two germline ends. CDR3 nucleotides: TGTGCCAGCAGCTTGGTTTGGAGCGGTTCCTACGAGCAGTACTTC. It codes for CASSLVWSGSYEQYF.

The chain employs TRBV30 and TRBJ2-1; D not resolved. There are 11 residues in the CDR3. Germline V lookup: CDR1 GTSNPN, CDR2 SVGIG (reference sequence). Trimming stripped 4 bases from V and 4 bases from J, with 5 bases between. The chain's CDR3 is CAWKGYNEQFF. CDR3 nucleotide sequence: TGTGCCTGGAAAGGATACAATGAGCAGTTCTTC.

The CDR3, as DNA: TGTGCCAGCAGCTTAGTTGCATTCGGCGAGCAGTACTTC. Translation gives CASSLVAFGEQYF. J is TRBJ2-7 and V is TRBV7-2; D unresolved. V was pared by 1 base and J by 6 bases, with 10 bases between. Per the germline V gene, CDR1 is SGHTA and CDR2 is FQGNSA. This CDR3 is 13 amino acids long.